This T cell receptor (beta chain) was captured by sequencing in a study of identical twins. Germline loops: CDR1 LGHDT, CDR2 YNNKEL (reference sequence). Trimming took 8 bases from V and 12 from J, leaving 20 bases between them. The CDR3 covers 12 residues. TCRdb fed the 5' RACE reads into MiXCR, producing one record per CDR3 protein. The sample records about 690,000 distinct CDR3 sequences, around 20% being singletons. The same data also went into a second study, on T cells expressing NK-cell markers.

Sequenced sample: PBMCs. The receptor was derived from a woman younger than 35 in good health. The rearrangement links TRBV3-1 to TRBJ2-7; D gene ambiguous. Here the CDR3 DNA reads TGTGCCAGCGGCAGTTTGCTCAGGAATTTGTACTTC. This encodes CASGSLLRNLYF.